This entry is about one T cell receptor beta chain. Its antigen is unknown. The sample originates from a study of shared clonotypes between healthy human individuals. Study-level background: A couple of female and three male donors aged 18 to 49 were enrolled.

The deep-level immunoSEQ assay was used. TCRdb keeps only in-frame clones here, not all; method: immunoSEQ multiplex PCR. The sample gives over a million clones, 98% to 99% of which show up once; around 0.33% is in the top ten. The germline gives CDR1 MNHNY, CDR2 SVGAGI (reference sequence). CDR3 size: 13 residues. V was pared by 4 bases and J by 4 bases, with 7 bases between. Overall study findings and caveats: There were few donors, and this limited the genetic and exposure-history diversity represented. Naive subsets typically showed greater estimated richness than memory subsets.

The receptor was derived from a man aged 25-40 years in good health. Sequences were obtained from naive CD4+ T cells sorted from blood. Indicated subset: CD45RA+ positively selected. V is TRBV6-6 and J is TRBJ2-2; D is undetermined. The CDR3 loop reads CASSSDVTGELFF. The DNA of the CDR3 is TGTGCCAGCAGTTCCGACGTCACCGGGGAGCTGTTTTTT.